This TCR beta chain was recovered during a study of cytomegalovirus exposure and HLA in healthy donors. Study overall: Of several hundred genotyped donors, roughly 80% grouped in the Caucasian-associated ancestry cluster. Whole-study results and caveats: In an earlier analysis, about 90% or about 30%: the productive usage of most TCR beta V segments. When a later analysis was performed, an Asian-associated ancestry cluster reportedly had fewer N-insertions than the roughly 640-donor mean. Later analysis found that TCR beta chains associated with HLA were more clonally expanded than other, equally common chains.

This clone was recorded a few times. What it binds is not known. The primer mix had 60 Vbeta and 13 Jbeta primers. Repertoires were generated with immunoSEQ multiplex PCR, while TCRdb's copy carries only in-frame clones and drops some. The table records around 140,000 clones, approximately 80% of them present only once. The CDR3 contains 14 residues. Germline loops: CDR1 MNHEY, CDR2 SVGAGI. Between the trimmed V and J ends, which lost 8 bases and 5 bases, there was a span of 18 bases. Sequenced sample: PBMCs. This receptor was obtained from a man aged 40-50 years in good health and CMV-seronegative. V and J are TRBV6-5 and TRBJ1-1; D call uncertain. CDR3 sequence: CASGNMAAGTEAFF. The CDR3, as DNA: TGTGCCAGCGGAAACATGGCCGCGGGAACTGAAGCTTTCTTT.